Listed below are T cell receptor beta chains from one sample, sequenced in a study of PD-L1 blockade in urothelial cancer. Sequenced by immunoSEQ multiplex PCR; TCRdb stores in-frame clones only, minus some. The sample consists of 95,000 or so clones, around 86% of them appearing once. The input for sequencing was PBMCs, taken around atezolizumab (anti-PD-L1) treatment. These receptors came from a man aged 60-69 years with urothelial cancer. Both conserved end residues are part of each CDR3. A D gene is named only where the DNA matches it firmly. Only some rows state a clone size, as once, few, many or a class for expanded clones.

d_gene | abundance | j_gene | len | v_gene | CDR3aa | CDR3nt
TRBD1 | . | TRBJ1-1 | 12 | TRBV7-2 | CASSFTGGEAFF | TGTGCCAGCAGCTTTACAGGGGGTGAAGCTTTCTTT
. | few | TRBJ1-2 | 15 | TRBV6-5 | CASSYSRGRGYGYTF | TGTGCCAGCAGTTACTCGAGGGGGAGAGGCTATGGCTACACCTTC
TRBD2 | . | TRBJ2-7 | 19 | TRBV4-1 | CASSQEQGLAGVRPHEQYF | TGCGCCAGCAGCCAAGAGCAGGGACTAGCGGGAGTACGTCCCCACGAGCAGTACTTC
TRBD1 | . | TRBJ2-1 | 15 | TRBV10-3 | CAISEDRGPYNEQFF | TGTGCCATCAGTGAAGACAGGGGCCCCTACAATGAGCAGTTCTTC
TRBD1 | . | TRBJ2-7 | 14 | TRBV11-2 | CASSLGTGPYEQYF | TGTGCCAGCAGCCTCGGGACAGGTCCCTACGAGCAGTACTTC
TRBD2 | . | TRBJ2-1 | 19 | TRBV5-1 | CASSLAASGRARMGTEQFF | TGCGCCAGCAGCTTGGCTGCTAGCGGGAGGGCCCGGATGGGAACTGAGCAGTTCTTC
. | . | TRBJ2-2 | 15 | TRBV7-2 | CASSTRLLNTGELFF | TGTGCCAGCAGCACCCGACTCCTGAACACCGGGGAGCTGTTTTTT
TRBD2 | . | TRBJ2-7 | 14 | TRBV2 | CASRSGGRSYEQYF | TGTGCCAGCCGCAGCGGGGGGAGATCCTACGAGCAGTACTTC
TRBD1 | . | TRBJ2-2 | 16 | TRBV2 | CASSERGQRDTGELFF | TGTGCCAGCAGTGAGAGGGGGCAGAGGGACACCGGGGAGCTGTTTTTT
TRBD1 | . | TRBJ1-1 | 16 | TRBV7-4 | CASSLKAGTGVFEAFF | TGTGCCAGCAGCTTAAAAGCCGGGACAGGGGTGTTTGAAGCTTTCTTT
TRBD2 | . | TRBJ2-5 | 15 | TRBV2 | CASRLGLAGLRAQYF | TGTGCCAGCAGACTGGGACTAGCGGGCCTAAGGGCCCAGTACTTC
TRBD2 | . | TRBJ2-3 | 17 | TRBV4-2 | CASSQERLAGEEDTQYF | TGTGCCAGCAGCCAAGAAAGGTTAGCGGGGGAGGAGGATACGCAGTATTTT
. | . | TRBJ1-5 | 13 | TRBV7-6 | CASSLIGDQPQHF | TGTGCCAGCAGCTTAATAGGGGATCAGCCCCAGCATTTT
TRBD2 | . | TRBJ2-7 | 14 | TRBV2 | CASSRLAGGYEQYF | TGTGCCAGCAGTCGACTAGCGGGAGGCTACGAGCAGTACTTC
. | . | TRBJ2-2 | 13 | TRBV7-7 | CASSTPSTGELFF | TGTGCTAGCAGCACTCCATCCACCGGGGAGCTGTTTTTT
TRBD1 | few | TRBJ2-6 | 19 | TRBV5-1 | CASSWAGQGLPSGANVLTF | TGCGCCAGCAGCTGGGCGGGACAGGGGCTTCCCTCTGGGGCCAACGTCCTGACTTTC
TRBD2 | . | TRBJ2-5 | 15 | TRBV5-1 | CASSLGLARQETQYF | TGCGCCAGCAGCTTGGGACTAGCGCGCCAAGAGACCCAGTACTTC
. | . | TRBJ2-7 | 13 | TRBV27 | CASRRGISYEQYF | TGTGCCAGCAGACGGGGGATCTCCTACGAGCAGTACTTC
. | . | TRBJ2-1 | 8 | TRBV28 | CAAGRRFF | TGTGCCGCAGGTAGACGGTTCTTC
TRBD2 | . | TRBJ2-7 | 16 | TRBV27 | CASSFVTSGNSYEQYF | TGTGCCAGCAGTTTCGTTACTAGCGGGAATTCCTACGAGCAGTACTTC
. | . | TRBJ2-2 | 13 | TRBV29-1 | CSVEPRGTGELFF | TGCAGCGTTGAGCCCCGGGGCACCGGGGAGCTGTTTTTT
TRBD1 | . | TRBJ1-2 | 14 | TRBV13 | CASSLRQGAYGYTF | TGTGCCAGCAGCTTACGACAGGGGGCTTATGGCTACACCTTC
TRBD1 | . | TRBJ2-1 | 15 | TRBV9 | CASSVGDRGRNEQFF | TGTGCCAGCAGCGTGGGGGACAGGGGGCGGAATGAGCAGTTCTTC
. | . | TRBJ2-2 | 17 | TRBV4-1 | CASSHVRVIQNTGELFF | TGCGCCAGCAGCCATGTACGGGTGATCCAGAACACCGGGGAGCTGTTTTTT
TRBD2 | . | TRBJ2-5 | 13 | TRBV5-1 | CASSLAGGETQYF | TGCGCCAGCAGCTTGGCGGGAGGGGAGACCCAGTACTTC
TRBD2 | . | TRBJ2-1 | 15 | TRBV4-1 | CASSHYGTSDNEQFF | TGCGCCAGCAGCCATTACGGGACTAGCGACAATGAGCAGTTCTTC
TRBD1 | . | TRBJ2-7 | 13 | TRBV9 | CASNQGDFYEQYF | TGTGCCAGCAACCAGGGGGATTTTTACGAGCAGTACTTC
. | . | TRBJ2-2 | 14 | TRBV18 | CASSPMRDTGELFF | TGTGCCAGCTCACCAATGAGGGACACCGGGGAGCTGTTTTTT